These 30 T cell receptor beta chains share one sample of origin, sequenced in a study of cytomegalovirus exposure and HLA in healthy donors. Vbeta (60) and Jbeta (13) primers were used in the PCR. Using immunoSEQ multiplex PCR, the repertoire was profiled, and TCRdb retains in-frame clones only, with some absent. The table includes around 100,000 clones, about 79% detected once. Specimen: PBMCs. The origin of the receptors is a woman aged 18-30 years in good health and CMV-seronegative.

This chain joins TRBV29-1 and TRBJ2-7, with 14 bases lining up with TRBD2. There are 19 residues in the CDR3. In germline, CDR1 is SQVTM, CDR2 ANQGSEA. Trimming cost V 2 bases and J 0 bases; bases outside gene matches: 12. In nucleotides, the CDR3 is TGCAGCGTTGAAAGGGTCGGGTCCGGACTAGCGGGAGGCTCCTACGAGCAGTACTTC. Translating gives CSVERVGSGLAGGSYEQYF.

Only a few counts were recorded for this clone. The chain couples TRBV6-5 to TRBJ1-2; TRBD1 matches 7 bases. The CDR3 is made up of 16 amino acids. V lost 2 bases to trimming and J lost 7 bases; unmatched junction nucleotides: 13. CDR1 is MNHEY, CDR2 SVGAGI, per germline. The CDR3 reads CASSYDGRGLSSGYTF. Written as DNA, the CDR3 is TGTGCCAGCAGTTACGACGGCAGGGGGTTATCAAGTGGCTACACCTTC.

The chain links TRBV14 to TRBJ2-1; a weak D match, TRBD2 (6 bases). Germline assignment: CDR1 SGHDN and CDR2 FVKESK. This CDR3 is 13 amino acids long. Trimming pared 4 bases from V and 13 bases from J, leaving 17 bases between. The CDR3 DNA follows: TGTGCCAGCAGCCCGCAGGTCCCCGGGGGACAGTTCTTC. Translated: CASSPQVPGGQFF.

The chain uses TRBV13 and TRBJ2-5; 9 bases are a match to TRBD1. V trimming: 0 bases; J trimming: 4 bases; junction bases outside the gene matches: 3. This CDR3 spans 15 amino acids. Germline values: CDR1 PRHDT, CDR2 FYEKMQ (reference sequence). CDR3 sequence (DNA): TGTGCCAGCAGCTTAGGGGGACAGGGAGTAGAGACCCAGTACTTC. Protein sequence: CASSLGGQGVETQYF. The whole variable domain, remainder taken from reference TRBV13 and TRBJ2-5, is AAGVIQSPRHLIKEKRETATLKCYPIPRHDTVYWYQQGPGQDPQFLISFYEKMQSDKGSIPDRFSAQQFSDYHSELNMSSLELGDSALYFCASSLGGQGVETQYFGPGTRLLVL.

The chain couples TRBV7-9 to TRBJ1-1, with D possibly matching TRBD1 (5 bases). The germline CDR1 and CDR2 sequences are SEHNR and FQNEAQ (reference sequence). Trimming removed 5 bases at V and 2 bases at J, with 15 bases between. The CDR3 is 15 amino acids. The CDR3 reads CASSLGGGKNTEAFF. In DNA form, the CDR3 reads TGTGCCAGCAGCCTCGGCGGGGGGAAAAACACTGAAGCTTTCTTT.

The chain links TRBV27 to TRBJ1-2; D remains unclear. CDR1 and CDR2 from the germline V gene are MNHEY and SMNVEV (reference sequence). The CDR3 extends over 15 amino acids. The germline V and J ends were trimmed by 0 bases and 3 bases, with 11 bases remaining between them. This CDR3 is CASSLSGTTHYGYTF. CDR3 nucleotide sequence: TGTGCCAGCAGTTTATCGGGCACAACCCACTATGGCTACACCTTC.

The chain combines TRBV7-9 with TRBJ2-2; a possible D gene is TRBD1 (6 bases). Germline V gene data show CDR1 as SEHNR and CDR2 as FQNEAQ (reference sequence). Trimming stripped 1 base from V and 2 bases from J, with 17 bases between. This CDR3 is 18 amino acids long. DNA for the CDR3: TGTGCCAGCAGCTTAGGGGGATGGACAGCTCCCAACACCGGGGAGCTGTTTTTT. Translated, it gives CASSLGGWTAPNTGELFF.

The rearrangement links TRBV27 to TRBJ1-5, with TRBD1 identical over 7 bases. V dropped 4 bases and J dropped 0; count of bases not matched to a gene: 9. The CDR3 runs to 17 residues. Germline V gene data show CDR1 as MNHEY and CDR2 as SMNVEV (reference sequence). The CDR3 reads CASSSTGQPYSNQPQHF. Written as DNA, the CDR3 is TGTGCCAGCAGTTCGACGGGACAGCCTTATAGCAATCAGCCCCAGCATTTT.

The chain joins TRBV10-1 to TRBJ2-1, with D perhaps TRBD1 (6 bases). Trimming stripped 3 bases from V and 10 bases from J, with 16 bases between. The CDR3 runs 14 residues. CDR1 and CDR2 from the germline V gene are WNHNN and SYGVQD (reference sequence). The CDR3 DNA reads TGCGCCAGCAGTGAACAGGGCAGGGGTCGGGAGCAGTTCTTC. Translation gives CASSEQGRGREQFF.

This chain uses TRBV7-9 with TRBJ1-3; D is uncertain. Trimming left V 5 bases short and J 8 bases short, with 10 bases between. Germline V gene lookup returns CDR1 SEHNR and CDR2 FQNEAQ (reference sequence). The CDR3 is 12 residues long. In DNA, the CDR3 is TGTGCCAGCAGCGGCTTGGCGGACACCATATATTTT. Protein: CASSGLADTIYF.

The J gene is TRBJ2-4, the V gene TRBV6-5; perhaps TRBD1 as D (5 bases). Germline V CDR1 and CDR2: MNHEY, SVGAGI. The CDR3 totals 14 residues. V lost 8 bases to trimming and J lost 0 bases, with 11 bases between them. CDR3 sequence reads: CASFSRVAKNIQYF. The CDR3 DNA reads TGTGCCAGCTTTTCCAGGGTAGCCAAAAACATTCAGTACTTC.

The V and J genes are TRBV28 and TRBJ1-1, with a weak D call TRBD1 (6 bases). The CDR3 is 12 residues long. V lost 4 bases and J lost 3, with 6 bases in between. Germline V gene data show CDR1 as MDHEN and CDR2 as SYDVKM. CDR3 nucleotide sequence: TGTGCCAGCAGTTACAGGGACACTGAAGCTTTCTTT. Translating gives CASSYRDTEAFF.

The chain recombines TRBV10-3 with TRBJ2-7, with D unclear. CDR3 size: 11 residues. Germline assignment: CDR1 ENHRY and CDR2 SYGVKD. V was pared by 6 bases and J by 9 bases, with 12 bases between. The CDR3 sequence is CAIRAERSQYF. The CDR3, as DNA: TGTGCCATCAGGGCAGAGAGGTCGCAGTACTTC.

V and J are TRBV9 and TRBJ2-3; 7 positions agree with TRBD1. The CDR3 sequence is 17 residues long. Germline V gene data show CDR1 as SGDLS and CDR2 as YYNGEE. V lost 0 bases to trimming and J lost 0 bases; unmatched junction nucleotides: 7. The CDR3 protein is CASSVATGAGSTDTQYF. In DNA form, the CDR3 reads TGTGCCAGCAGCGTAGCTACAGGGGCGGGTAGCACAGATACGCAGTATTTT.

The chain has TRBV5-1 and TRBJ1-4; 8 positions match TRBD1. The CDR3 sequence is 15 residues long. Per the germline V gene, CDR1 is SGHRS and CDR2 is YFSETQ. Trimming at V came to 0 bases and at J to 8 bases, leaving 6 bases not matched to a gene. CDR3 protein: CASSLEGQVHEKLFF. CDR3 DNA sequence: TGCGCCAGCAGCTTGGAGGGACAGGTTCACGAAAAACTGTTTTTT.

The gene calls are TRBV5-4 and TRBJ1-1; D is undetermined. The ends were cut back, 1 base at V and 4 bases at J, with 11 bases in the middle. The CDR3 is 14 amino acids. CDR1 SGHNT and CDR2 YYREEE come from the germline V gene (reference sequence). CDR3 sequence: CASSLWQVFTEAFF. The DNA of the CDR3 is TGTGCCAGCAGCTTGTGGCAGGTGTTCACTGAAGCTTTCTTT.

CDR3 DNA: TGCGCCAGCAGCCGGACACCGGGGACTAGCGGGACATCCTACGAGCAGTACTTC. This sequence encodes CASSRTPGTSGTSYEQYF. This rearrangement joins TRBV4-1 to TRBJ2-5; 13 bases line up with TRBD2. The assigned J gene may be wrong: the sequence end matches TRBJ2-7 better. The germline V gene has CDR1 MGHRA and CDR2 YSYEKL. The CDR3 spans 18 residues.

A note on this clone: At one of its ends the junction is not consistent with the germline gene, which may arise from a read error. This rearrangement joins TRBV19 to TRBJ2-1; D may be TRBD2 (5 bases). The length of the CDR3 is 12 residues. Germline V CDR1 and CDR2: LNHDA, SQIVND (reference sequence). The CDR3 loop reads CASSPIANVQFF. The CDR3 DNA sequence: TGTGCCAGTAGTCCCATAGCGAATGTGCAGTTCTTC.

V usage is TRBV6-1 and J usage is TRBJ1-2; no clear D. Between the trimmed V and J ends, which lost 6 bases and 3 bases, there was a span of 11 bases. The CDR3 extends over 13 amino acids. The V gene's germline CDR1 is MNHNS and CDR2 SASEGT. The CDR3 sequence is CASRSDFHYGYTF. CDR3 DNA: TGTGCCAGCAGATCGGACTTCCACTATGGCTACACCTTC.

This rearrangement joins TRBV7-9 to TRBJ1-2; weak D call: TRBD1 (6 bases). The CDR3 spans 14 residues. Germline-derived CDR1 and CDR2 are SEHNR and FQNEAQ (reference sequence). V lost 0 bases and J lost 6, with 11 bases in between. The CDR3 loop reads CASSLAAGANGYTF. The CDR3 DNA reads TGTGCCAGCAGCTTAGCTGCAGGGGCGAATGGCTACACCTTC. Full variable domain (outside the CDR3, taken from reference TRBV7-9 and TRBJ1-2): DTGVSQNPRHKITKRGQNVTFRCDPISEHNRLYWYRQTLGQGPEFLTYFQNEAQLEKSRLLSDRFSAERPKGSFSTLEIQRTEQGDSAMYLCASSLAAGANGYTFGSGTRLTVV.

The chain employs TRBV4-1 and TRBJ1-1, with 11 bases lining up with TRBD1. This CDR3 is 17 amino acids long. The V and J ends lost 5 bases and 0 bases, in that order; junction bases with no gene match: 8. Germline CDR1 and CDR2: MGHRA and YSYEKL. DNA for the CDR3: TGCGCCAGCAGCTATCCAGGACAGGGGGCCCTGAACACTGAAGCTTTCTTT. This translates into CASSYPGQGALNTEAFF.

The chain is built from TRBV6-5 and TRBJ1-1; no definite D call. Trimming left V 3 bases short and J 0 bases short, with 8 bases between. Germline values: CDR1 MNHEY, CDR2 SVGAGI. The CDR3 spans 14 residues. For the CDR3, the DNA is TGTGCCAGCAGTTATGGCGGCTTGAACACTGAAGCTTTCTTT. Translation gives CASSYGGLNTEAFF.

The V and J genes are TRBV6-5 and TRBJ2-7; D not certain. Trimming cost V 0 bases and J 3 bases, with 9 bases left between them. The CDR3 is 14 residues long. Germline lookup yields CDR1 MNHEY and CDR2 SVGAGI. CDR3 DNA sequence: TGTGCCAGCAGTTACTCGAGCGCCGGCTACGAGCAGTACGTC. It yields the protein CASSYSSAGYEQYV.

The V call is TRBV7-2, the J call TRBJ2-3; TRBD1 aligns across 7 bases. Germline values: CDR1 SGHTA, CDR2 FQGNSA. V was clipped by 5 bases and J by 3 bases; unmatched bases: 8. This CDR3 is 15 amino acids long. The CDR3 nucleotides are TGTGCCAGCAGCACACTACGACAGGGAACAGATACGCAGTATTTT. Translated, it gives CASSTLRQGTDTQYF.

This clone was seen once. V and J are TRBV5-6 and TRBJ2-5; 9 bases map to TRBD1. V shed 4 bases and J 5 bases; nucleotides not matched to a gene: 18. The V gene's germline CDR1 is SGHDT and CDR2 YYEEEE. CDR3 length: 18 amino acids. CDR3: CASSTRIPGQGMMETQYF. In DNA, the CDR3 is TGTGCCAGCAGCACACGAATACCGGGACAGGGAATGATGGAGACCCAGTACTTC.

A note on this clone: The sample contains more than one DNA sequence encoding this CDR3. CDR3: CASRSDRANYGYTF. The DNA of the CDR3 is TGTGCCAGCAGAAGCGACAGGGCCAACTATGGCTACACCTTC. The chain recombines TRBV27 with TRBJ1-2; 7 nucleotides align to TRBD1. In germline, CDR1 is MNHEY, CDR2 SMNVEV (reference sequence). The length of the CDR3 is 14 residues. J gave up 2 bases and V 6 bases, and 6 bases lay outside the gene matches.

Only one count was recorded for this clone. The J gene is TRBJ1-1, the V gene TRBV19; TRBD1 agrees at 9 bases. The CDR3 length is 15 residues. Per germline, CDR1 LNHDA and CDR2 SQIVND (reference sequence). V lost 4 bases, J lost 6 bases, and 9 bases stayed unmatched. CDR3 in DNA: TGTGCCAGTAGTAGGCGGGACAGGGAAATACCTGAAGCTTTCTTT. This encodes CASSRRDREIPEAFF.

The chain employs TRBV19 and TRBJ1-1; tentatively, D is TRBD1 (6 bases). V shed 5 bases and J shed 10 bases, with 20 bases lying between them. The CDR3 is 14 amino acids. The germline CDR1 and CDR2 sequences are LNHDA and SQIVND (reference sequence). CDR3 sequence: CASSSVRQGRGAFF. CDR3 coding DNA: TGTGCCAGTAGTTCAGTAAGGCAGGGGAGAGGAGCTTTCTTT.

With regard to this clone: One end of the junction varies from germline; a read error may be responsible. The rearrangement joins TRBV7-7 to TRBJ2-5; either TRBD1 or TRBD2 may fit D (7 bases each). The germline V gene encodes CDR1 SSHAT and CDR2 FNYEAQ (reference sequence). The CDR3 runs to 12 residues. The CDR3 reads CASSGTEETQYF. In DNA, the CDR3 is TGTGCTAGCAGCGGGACAGAAGAGACCCAGTACTTC.

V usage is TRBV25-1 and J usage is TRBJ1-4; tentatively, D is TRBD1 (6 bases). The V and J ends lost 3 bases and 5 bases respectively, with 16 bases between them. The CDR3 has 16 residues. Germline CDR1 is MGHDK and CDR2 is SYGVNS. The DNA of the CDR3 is TGTGCCAGCAGTGAGTACACAGGGCTGCTAAATGAAAAACTGTTTTTT. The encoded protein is CASSEYTGLLNEKLFF.